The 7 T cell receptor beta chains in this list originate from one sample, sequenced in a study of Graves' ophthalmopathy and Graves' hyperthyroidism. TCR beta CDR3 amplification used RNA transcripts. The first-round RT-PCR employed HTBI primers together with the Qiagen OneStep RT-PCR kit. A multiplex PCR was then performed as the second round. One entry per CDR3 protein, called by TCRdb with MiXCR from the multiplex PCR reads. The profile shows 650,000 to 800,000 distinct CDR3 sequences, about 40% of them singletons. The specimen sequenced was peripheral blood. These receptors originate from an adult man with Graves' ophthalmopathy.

The DNA for the CDR3 is TGTGCCAGCAGCTGGGGCCCGAACACCGGGGAGCTGTTTTTT. This encodes CASSWGPNTGELFF. The chain uses TRBV7-9 and TRBJ2-2; maybe TRBD1 (5 bases). Trimming stripped 4 bases from V and 0 bases from J, with 6 bases between. Germline V gives CDR1 SEHNR, CDR2 FQNEAQ (reference sequence). CDR3 length: 14 residues. Complete variable domain (other parts from reference TRBV7-9 and TRBJ2-2): DTGVSQNPRHKITKRGQNVTFRCDPISEHNRLYWYRQTLGQGPEFLTYFQNEAQLEKSRLLSDRFSAERPKGSFSTLEIQRTEQGDSAMYLCASSWGPNTGELFFGEGSRLTVL.

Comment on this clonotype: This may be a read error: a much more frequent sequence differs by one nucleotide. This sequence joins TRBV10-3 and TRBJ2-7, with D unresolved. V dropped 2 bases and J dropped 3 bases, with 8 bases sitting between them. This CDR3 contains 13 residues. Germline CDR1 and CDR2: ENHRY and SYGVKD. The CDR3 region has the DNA TGTGCCATCAGTGAGGCGGCAGGCTACGAGCAGTACTTC. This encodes CAISEAAGYEQYF.

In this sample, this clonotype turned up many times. The CDR3 sequence is CASSQGRAGYTF. The CDR3 nucleotides read TGTGCCAGCAGCCAAGGGAGGGCTGGCTACACCTTC. The V call is TRBV3-1, the J call TRBJ1-2; D is unresolved. Germline values: CDR1 LGHDT, CDR2 YNNKEL (reference sequence). The V end was cut by 1 base, the J end by 7 bases, with 7 bases between. The CDR3 has 12 amino acids.

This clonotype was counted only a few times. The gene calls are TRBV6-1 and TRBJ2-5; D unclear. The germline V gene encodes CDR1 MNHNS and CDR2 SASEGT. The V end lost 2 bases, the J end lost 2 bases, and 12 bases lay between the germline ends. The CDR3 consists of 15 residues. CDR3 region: CASSEPFASQETQYF. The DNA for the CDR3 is TGTGCCAGCAGTGAACCTTTTGCGTCACAAGAGACCCAGTACTTC.

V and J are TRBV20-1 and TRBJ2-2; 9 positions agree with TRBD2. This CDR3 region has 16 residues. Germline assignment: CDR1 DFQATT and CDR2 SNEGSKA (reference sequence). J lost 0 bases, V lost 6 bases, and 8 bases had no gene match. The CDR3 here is CSAVAGGPTNTGELFF. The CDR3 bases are TGCAGTGCGGTTGCGGGGGGGCCTACGAACACCGGGGAGCTGTTTTTT.

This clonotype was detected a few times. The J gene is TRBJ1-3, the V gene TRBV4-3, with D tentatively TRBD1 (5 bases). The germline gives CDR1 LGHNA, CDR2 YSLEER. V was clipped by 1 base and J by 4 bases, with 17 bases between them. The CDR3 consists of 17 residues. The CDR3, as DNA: TGCGCCAGCAGCCAAGCGCCGACAGCGTTCGGGGGAAACACCATATATTTT. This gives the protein CASSQAPTAFGGNTIYF.

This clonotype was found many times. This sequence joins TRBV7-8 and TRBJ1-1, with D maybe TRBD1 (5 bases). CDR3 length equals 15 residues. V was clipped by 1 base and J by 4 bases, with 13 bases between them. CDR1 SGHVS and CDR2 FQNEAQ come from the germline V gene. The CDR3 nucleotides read TGTGCCAGCAGCTTAGGAACGGGGGTAGTCACTGAAGCTTTCTTT. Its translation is CASSLGTGVVTEAFF.